This T cell receptor (beta chain) was recorded in a study of a mutant IDH1 vaccine in newly diagnosed glioma. Study overall: Patients underwent eight vaccinations, which took place in weeks 1, 3, 5, 7, 11, 15, 19 and 23. The treated group averaged approximately 42 years old and was 62.5% male, roughly 38% female. Patients got their first vaccination 4-6 weeks after radiotherapy alone, or with temozolomide cycles. Radiotherapy, temozolomide, or both had been given previously, and both were given to most.

Trimming pared 5 bases from V and 2 bases from J, leaving 12 bases between. Per the germline V gene, CDR1 is GTSNPN and CDR2 is SVGIG (reference sequence). CDR3 length: 13 amino acids. Sequenced by immunoSEQ multiplex PCR; TCRdb stores in-frame clones only, minus some. Among about 110,000 clones listed, under 90% were seen once. In regard to this clone: Its antigen is still unknown.

Sample time point: week 11, during vaccination. Vaccinated patients received 300 ug of mutant IDH1 20-mer peptide per dose, with topical imiquimod. The V gene is TRBV30, the J gene TRBJ2-5, with TRBD2 as a possible D gene (6 bases). This receptor was identified in a woman aged 50 to 60 with glioma. The sample consisted of PBMCs, taken from a glioma patient whose treatment included an IDH1 peptide vaccine. This chain's CDR3 is CAWGRGSQETQYF. The CDR3 DNA sequence: TGTGCCTGGGGCCGGGGGTCGCAAGAGACCCAGTACTTC.